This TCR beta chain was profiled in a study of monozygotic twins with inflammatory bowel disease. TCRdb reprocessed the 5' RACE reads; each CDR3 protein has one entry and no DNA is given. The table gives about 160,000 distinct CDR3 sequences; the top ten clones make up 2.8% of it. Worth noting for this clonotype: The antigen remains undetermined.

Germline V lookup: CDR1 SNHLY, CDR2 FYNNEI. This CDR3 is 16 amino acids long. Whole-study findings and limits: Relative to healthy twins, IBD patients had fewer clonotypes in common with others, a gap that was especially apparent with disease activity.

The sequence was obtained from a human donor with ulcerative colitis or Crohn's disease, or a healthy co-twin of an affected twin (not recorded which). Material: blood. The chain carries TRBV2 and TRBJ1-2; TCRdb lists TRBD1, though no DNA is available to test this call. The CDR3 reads CASTPGRLRGSYGYTF. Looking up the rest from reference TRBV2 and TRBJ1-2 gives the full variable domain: EPEVTQTPSHQVTQMGQEVILRCVPISNHLYFYWYRQILGQKVEFLVSFYNNEISEKSEIFDDQFSVERPDGSNFTLKIRSTKLEDSAMYFCASTPGRLRGSYGYTFGSGTRLTVV.